The 28 T cell receptor beta chains presented below share a single source sample, sequenced in a study of Ad26.COV2.S vaccination and SARS-CoV-2 variants. Indicated treatment: about 20 received Ad26.COV2.S at low or high dose, single or two shots; five or six received placebo; per-sample allocation not given. On day 63 after the first injection, vaccine and placebo recipients gave samples. Sequencing used immunoSEQ multiplex PCR; TCRdb keeps in-frame clones, though not all of them. The sample has about 350,000 clones, around 89% seen once. This sample comprised peripheral blood, obtained in a trial of Ad26.COV2.S vaccine versus placebo. Receptor source: a person aged 18-60 years who received the Ad26.COV2.S COVID-19 vaccine or a placebo.

The chain joins TRBV29-1 to TRBJ2-7; TRBD2 matches 14 bases. Trimming at V came to 6 bases and at J to 0 bases, leaving 1 base not matched to a gene. This CDR3 spans 14 amino acids. Germline values: CDR1 SQVTM, CDR2 ANQGSEA. This chain's CDR3 is CSVGTSGSSYEQYF. CDR3 bases: TGCAGCGTAGGGACTAGCGGGAGCTCCTACGAGCAGTACTTC.

V and J are TRBV5-1 and TRBJ2-1; D gene uncertain. This CDR3 has 16 amino acids. Germline V gene data show CDR1 as SGHRS and CDR2 as YFSETQ. V gave up 1 base and J gave up 5 bases, with 16 bases separating them. In DNA form, the CDR3 reads TGCGCCAGCAGCTTGACCCACAGAAAGACGGACAATGAGCAGTTCTTC. Protein product: CASSLTHRKTDNEQFF. The full variable domain, rest sourced from reference TRBV5-1 and TRBJ2-1, is KAGVTQTPRYLIKTRGQQVTLSCSPISGHRSVSWYQQTPGQGLQFLFEYFSETQRNKGNFPGRFSGRQFSNSRSEMNVSTLELGDSALYLCASSLTHRKTDNEQFFGPGTRLTVL.

In this sample, this clone turned up once. The gene calls are TRBV27 and TRBJ2-1; 13 bases are a match to TRBD2. There are 15 residues in the CDR3. Germline V CDR1 and CDR2: MNHEY, SMNVEV (reference sequence). With V trimmed by 6 bases and J by 7 bases, 6 bases remained unmatched. DNA for the CDR3: TGTGCCAGCAGGAGACTAGCGGGAGGTGGTAATGAGCAGTTCTTC. This encodes CASRRLAGGGNEQFF.

The chain joins TRBV21-1 to TRBJ1-5; TRBD1 is taken as the D call from the table, unchecked against the DNA. TRBV21-1 has pseudogene status. There are 15 residues in the CDR3. CDR3 loop: CASSTLTGCNQPQHF. The CDR3 DNA reads TGTGCCAGCAGCACGTTGACAGGGTGCAATCAGCCCCAGCATTTT.

The chain combines TRBV5-1 with TRBJ1-5, with D possibly TRBD1 on 6 matching bases. Deletions cut 4 bases from V and 0 bases from J, with 11 bases between. The CDR3 length is 15 residues. Germline loops: CDR1 SGHRS, CDR2 YFSETQ. CDR3 sequence: CASSETGFSNQPQHF. CDR3 DNA: TGCGCCAGCAGCGAAACAGGGTTTAGCAATCAGCCCCAGCATTTT.

The chain employs TRBV5-6 and TRBJ2-1; D is undetermined. With 2 bases removed from V and 8 bases from J, the gap between germline ends came to 8 bases. The CDR3 runs to 12 residues. Germline assignment: CDR1 SGHDT and CDR2 YYEEEE. The CDR3 is CASSFGSDEQFF. The CDR3 nucleotides read TGTGCCAGCAGCTTTGGTTCGGATGAGCAGTTCTTC. Using reference TRBV5-6 and TRBJ2-1 for the parts outside the CDR3, the full variable domain is DAGVTQSPTHLIKTRGQQVTLRCSPKSGHDTVSWYQQALGQGPQFIFQYYEEEERQRGNFPDRFSGHQFPNYSSELNVNALLLGDSALYLCASSFGSDEQFFGPGTRLTVL.

The V call is TRBV2, the J call TRBJ2-7, with no clear D. From germline, CDR1 is SNHLY and CDR2 FYNNEI. V lost 7 bases to trimming and J lost 5 bases, with 12 bases between them. The CDR3 runs to 12 residues. The DNA of the CDR3 is TGTGCCAGCAAGGGCCGGTGGGACGAGCAGTACTTC. Translating gives CASKGRWDEQYF.

The chain joins TRBV6-5 to TRBJ2-7; 9 positions match TRBD1. Germline trimming cut 3 bases from V and 2 bases from J; bases unmatched to any gene: 5. Germline V gene data show CDR1 as MNHEY and CDR2 as SVGAGI. The CDR3 contains 15 residues. The CDR3, as DNA: TGTGCCAGCAGTTATGGGGACAGGGCCACCTACGAGCAGTACTTC. Translation gives CASSYGDRATYEQYF.

The V and J genes are TRBV19 and TRBJ2-6; D possibly corresponds to TRBD1 (6 bases). V shed 6 bases and J shed 0 bases, with 18 bases lying between them. Germline V gene sequence: CDR1 LNHDA, CDR2 SQIVND (reference sequence). The length of the CDR3 is 18 residues. The CDR3 bases are TGTGCCAGTAGGAAGGCAGGGGCCTCCTTCTCTGGGGCCAACGTCCTGACTTTC. This encodes CASRKAGASFSGANVLTF.

For this clone: Other DNA sequences of this sample code for an identical CDR3. The chain recombines TRBV5-1 with TRBJ2-3; 8 nucleotides line up with TRBD1. Per germline, CDR1 SGHRS and CDR2 YFSETQ. V shed 4 bases, J shed 1 base, and the junction held 2 bases outside the gene matches. This CDR3 is 14 amino acids long. The CDR3 DNA reads TGCGCCAGCAGCCCGGGACAGGGCACAGATACGCAGTATTTT. As protein: CASSPGQGTDTQYF. The entire variable domain, with the rest obtained from reference TRBV5-1 and TRBJ2-3, is as follows: KAGVTQTPRYLIKTRGQQVTLSCSPISGHRSVSWYQQTPGQGLQFLFEYFSETQRNKGNFPGRFSGRQFSNSRSEMNVSTLELGDSALYLCASSPGQGTDTQYFGPGTRLTVL.

The rearrangement uses TRBV11-2 and TRBJ1-6; D uncertain. The CDR3 extends over 12 amino acids. The germline V and J ends were trimmed by 3 bases and 11 bases, with 8 bases remaining between them. Germline-derived CDR1 and CDR2 are SGHAT and FQNNGV. CDR3 residues: CASSFTLAPLHF. CDR3 bases: TGTGCCAGCAGCTTCACTCTGGCACCCCTCCACTTT.

V and J are TRBV6-2 or TRBV6-3 and TRBJ1-2; no clear D gene. This CDR3 spans 14 amino acids. The V gene lost 3 bases and the J gene lost 6 bases, with 14 bases spanning the gap. In germline, CDR1 is MNHEY, CDR2 SVGEGT. In nucleotides, the CDR3 is TGTGCCAGCAGTTATTACGGGGTTGGAGATGGCTACACCTTC. This codes for CASSYYGVGDGYTF.

The genes are TRBV6-5 and TRBJ1-2, with 9 bases that match TRBD1. Germline CDR1 and CDR2: MNHEY and SVGAGI. V shed 6 bases, J shed 0 bases, and the junction held 5 bases outside the gene matches. The length of the CDR3 is 15 residues. The CDR3 protein is CASRTGGAANYGYTF. For the CDR3, the DNA is TGTGCCAGCAGGACAGGGGGTGCAGCTAACTATGGCTACACCTTC.

This clone was picked up a small number of times. The chain links TRBV5-1 to TRBJ2-7; the D gene is possibly TRBD1 (6 bases). Germline CDR1 is SGHRS and CDR2 is YFSETQ. The CDR3 is 15 residues long. Trimming cost V 0 bases and J 1 base, with 11 bases left between them. In DNA, the CDR3 is TGCGCCAGCAGCTTGGCCACAGGGAAGTCCTACGAGCAGTACTTC. It yields the protein CASSLATGKSYEQYF.

The chain has TRBV7-9 and TRBJ2-2; D uncertain. CDR1 and CDR2 from the germline V gene are SEHNR and FQNEAQ (reference sequence). The CDR3 consists of 12 residues. V lost 1 base, J lost 6 bases, and 3 bases lay in between. The CDR3 DNA reads TGTGCCAGCAGCTTAGACGCCGGGGAGCTGTTTTTT. Protein sequence: CASSLDAGELFF.

This chain uses TRBV2 with TRBJ2-5; D possibly matches TRBD1 or TRBD2 (6 bases each). CDR1 is SNHLY and CDR2 is FYNNEI in the germline V gene. Trimming left V 7 bases short and J 4 bases short, with 22 bases between. CDR3 length: 16 residues. The CDR3 coding sequence is TGTGCCAGCACCTTGGGGCGGGACAAGTGGGGAGAGACCCAGTACTTC. It translates to CASTLGRDKWGETQYF.

The chain carries TRBV6-5 and TRBJ1-4; a weak D match, TRBD1 (6 bases). The CDR3 length is 15 residues. The V gene lost 10 bases and the J gene lost 0 bases, with 15 bases spanning the gap. CDR1 is MNHEY, CDR2 SVGAGI, per germline. CDR3 bases: TGTGCCACCAGGGGTGGAGTTGCAACTAATGAAAAACTGTTTTTT. Translation gives CATRGGVATNEKLFF.

The chain joins TRBV29-1 to TRBJ2-7; possibly TRBD1 for D (5 bases). The germline gives CDR1 SQVTM, CDR2 ANQGSEA. V lost 4 bases and J lost 3, with 10 bases in between. This CDR3 has 12 residues. CDR3: CSVARADYEQYF. Here the CDR3 DNA reads TGCAGCGTTGCCAGGGCGGACTACGAGCAGTACTTC.

V gene TRBV4-1 combines with J gene TRBJ1-1; unclear D gene. Germline V gene data show CDR1 as MGHRA and CDR2 as YSYEKL. V lost 4 bases and J 3 bases, leaving 12 bases between the germline ends. The CDR3 consists of 14 residues. The CDR3 nucleotides read TGCGCCAGCAGCCCCCAGCTCGGGTACACTGAAGCTTTCTTT. This gives the protein CASSPQLGYTEAFF.

J is TRBJ1-1 and V is TRBV15; no firm D call. V was trimmed by 1 base and J by 8 bases, leaving 17 bases between them. CDR3 length: 15 amino acids. Germline assignment: CDR1 LNHNV and CDR2 YYDKDF (reference sequence). The CDR3 DNA is TGTGCCACCAGCAGAGCTCCAGAAAGTCAGGAGGAAGCTTTCTTT. Encoded protein: CATSRAPESQEEAFF.

The V gene is TRBV6-5, the J gene TRBJ2-3, with 8 bases matching TRBD2. This CDR3 region has 14 residues. Germline values: CDR1 MNHEY, CDR2 SVGAGI. J gave up 6 bases and V 6 bases, and 8 bases lay outside the gene matches. CDR3 nucleotides: TGTGCCAGCAGGCGAGCGGGGGAGGTCGATACGCAGTATTTT. It codes for CASRRAGEVDTQYF.

V gene TRBV14 combines with J gene TRBJ1-2, with D maybe TRBD1 (6 bases). This CDR3 comprises 13 residues. Per germline, CDR1 SGHDN and CDR2 FVKESK. Trimming took 2 bases from V and 3 from J, leaving 7 bases between them. The CDR3 sequence: CASSQTGYYGYTF. In nucleotides, the CDR3 is TGTGCCAGCAGCCAAACAGGGTACTATGGCTACACCTTC. Drawing the rest from reference TRBV14 and TRBJ1-2, the complete variable domain is EAGVTQFPSHSVIEKGQTVTLRCDPISGHDNLYWYRRVMGKEIKFLLHFVKESKQDESGMPNNRFLAERTGGTYSTLKVQPAELEDSGVYFCASSQTGYYGYTFGSGTRLTVV.

The genes are TRBV7-2 and TRBJ1-3; D is uncertain. The germline gives CDR1 SGHTA, CDR2 FQGNSA. The V and J ends lost 5 bases and 0 bases respectively, with 8 bases between them. The CDR3 contains 14 residues. The CDR3 spells CASSDGYSGNTIYF. CDR3 nucleotides: TGTGCCAGCAGCGACGGTTACTCTGGAAACACCATATATTTT.

The J gene is TRBJ2-7, the V gene TRBV6-5; D uncertain. The V gene's germline CDR1 is MNHEY and CDR2 SVGAGI. The ends were cut back, 5 bases at V and 2 bases at J, with 13 bases in the middle. The CDR3 consists of 14 residues. The CDR3 DNA is TGTGCCAGCAGTCCCTCGGCCCCTACCTACGAGCAGTACTTC. Amino acids: CASSPSAPTYEQYF.

This sequence joins TRBV18 and TRBJ1-1; D is possibly TRBD1 (6 bases). The CDR3 has 17 amino acids. The germline gives CDR1 KGHSH, CDR2 LQKENI. The V gene lost 2 bases and the J gene lost 0 bases, with 16 bases spanning the gap. CDR3 loop: CASSPSYRGGMNTEAFF. The CDR3 bases are TGTGCCAGCTCACCAAGCTATAGGGGGGGAATGAACACTGAAGCTTTCTTT.

V usage is TRBV9 and J usage is TRBJ2-5; D possibly corresponds to TRBD2 (6 bases). The CDR3 consists of 16 residues. Germline-derived CDR1 and CDR2 are SGDLS and YYNGEE. Between the trimmed V and J ends, which lost 3 bases and 2 bases, there was a span of 17 bases. For the CDR3, the DNA is TGTGCCAGCAGCGAAGGGGTCGCTAGCGTTCAAGAGACCCAGTACTTC. This translates into CASSEGVASVQETQYF. The complete variable domain, with remaining parts taken from reference TRBV9 and TRBJ2-5, reads DSGVTQTPKHLITATGQRVTLRCSPRSGDLSVYWYQQSLDQGLQFLIQYYNGEERAKGNILERFSAQQFPDLHSELNLSSLELGDSALYFCASSEGVASVQETQYFGPGTRLLVL.

CDR3 sequence: CASSLMGGMNTEAFF. The CDR3 DNA is TGTGCCAGCAGCTTGATGGGGGGTATGAACACTGAAGCTTTCTTT. V is TRBV5-6 and J is TRBJ1-1, with D possibly TRBD1 on 5 matching bases. With 1 base removed from V and 0 bases from J, the gap between germline ends came to 10 bases. CDR1 SGHDT and CDR2 YYEEEE come from the germline V gene. The CDR3 totals 15 residues.

The chain joins TRBV19 to TRBJ1-1; TRBD1 matches at 7 bases. Unmatched junction bases numbered 14, after V lost 1 base and J lost 6 bases. The length of the CDR3 is 17 residues. Germline V gene lookup returns CDR1 LNHDA and CDR2 SQIVND (reference sequence). The CDR3 DNA reads TGTGCCAGTAGTATAGGGTGGAAGGGCAGGGGGATACCTGAAGCTTTCTTT. It codes for CASSIGWKGRGIPEAFF. Based on the CDR3 plus reference TRBV19 and TRBJ1-1, the full variable domain is DGGITQSPKYLFRKEGQNVTLSCEQNLNHDAMYWYRQDPGQGLRLIYYSQIVNDFQKGDIAEGYSVSREKKESFPLTVTSAQKNPTAFYLCASSIGWKGRGIPEAFFGQGTRLTVV.